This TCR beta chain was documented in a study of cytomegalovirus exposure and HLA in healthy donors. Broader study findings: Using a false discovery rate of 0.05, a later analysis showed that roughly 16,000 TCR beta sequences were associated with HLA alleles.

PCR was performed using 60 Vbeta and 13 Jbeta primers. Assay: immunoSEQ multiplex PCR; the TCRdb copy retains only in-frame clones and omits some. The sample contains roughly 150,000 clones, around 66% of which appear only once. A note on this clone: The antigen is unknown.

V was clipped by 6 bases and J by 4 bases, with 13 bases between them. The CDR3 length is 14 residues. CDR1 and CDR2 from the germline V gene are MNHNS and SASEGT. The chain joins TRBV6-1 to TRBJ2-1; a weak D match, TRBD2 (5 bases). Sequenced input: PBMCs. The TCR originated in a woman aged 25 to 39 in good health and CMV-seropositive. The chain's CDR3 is CASSKPQRYNEQFF. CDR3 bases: TGTGCCAGCAGCAAACCCCAGCGGTACAATGAGCAGTTCTTC.